This TCR beta chain is from a study of T cells expressing NK-cell markers. Germline V CDR1 and CDR2: SGDLS, YYNGEE. The CDR3 has 14 residues. TCRdb reprocessed the 5' RACE reads and reports one entry per CDR3 protein, with no DNA. The sample data list hundreds of thousands of distinct CDR3 sequences. This receptor was taken from a man between 18 and 69 years old in good health. Sequenced sample: blood T cells: a sorted CD56 or NKG2C T cell subset, CD4+ or CD8+ T cells, or bulk PBMC T cells (not recorded which). The chain employs TRBV9 and TRBJ1-2; checking the TCRdb D call of TRBD1 is not possible without DNA. This chain's CDR3 is CASSVVLGVGGYTF.